These 30 T cell receptor beta chains came from one sample sequenced in a study of identical twins. TCRdb passed the 5' RACE reads through MiXCR, listing each CDR3 protein once. The table has around 230,000 distinct CDR3 sequences, 6.5% seen once. In addition, the sample was reused for a study of T cells expressing NK-cell markers.

The sample was CD8+ T cells sorted from blood. The receptor set was obtained from a woman aged 18-29 years in good health.

The chain employs TRBV12-3 or TRBV12-4 and TRBJ1-5, with D possibly TRBD1 on 5 matching bases. V lost 7 bases to trimming and J lost 9 bases, with 19 bases between them. CDR3 length equals 14 residues. The DNA of the CDR3 is TGTGCCAGCACCATAGAGGGGAGGGTTTCGCCCCAGCATTTT. It is translated as CASTIEGRVSPQHF.

This clonotype was observed a few times. The chain employs TRBV12-3 or TRBV12-4 and TRBJ2-3; the D gene is possibly TRBD2 (5 bases). V lost 3 bases and J 8 bases, leaving 6 bases between the germline ends. The CDR3 consists of 11 residues. CDR3 DNA: TGTGCCAGCAGTTTTAGCGCTACGCAGTATTTT. Its translation is CASSFSATQYF.

J is TRBJ2-1 and V is TRBV6-1, with 11 bases fitting TRBD2. Germline CDR1 is MNHNS and CDR2 is SASEGT. CDR3 length equals 18 residues. Trimming removed 6 bases from V and 4 bases from J; junction bases left unmatched: 14. The CDR3 nucleotides read TGTGCCAGCAGCCTATTAGCGGGGGGGTTTTCTCCGTACAATGAGCAGTTCTTC. Its translation is CASSLLAGGFSPYNEQFF.

In its sample, this clonotype was seen many times. The chain recombines TRBV5-1 with TRBJ2-7, with D possibly being TRBD1 (6 bases). The ends were cut back, 2 bases at V and 6 bases at J, with 9 bases in the middle. The V gene's germline CDR1 is SGHRS and CDR2 YFSETQ. The length of the CDR3 is 12 residues. CDR3 in amino acids: CASSFEGVEQYF. CDR3 sequence (DNA): TGCGCCAGCAGCTTCGAGGGGGTCGAGCAGTACTTC.

The sample holds many counts of this clonotype. The rearrangement links TRBV21-1 to TRBJ2-1; TRBD2 reflects the table's D call only, with no check against the DNA. TRBV21-1 is an annotated pseudogene. The CDR3 runs 16 residues. The CDR3 loop is CASSKEGAGGSFEQFF. DNA for the CDR3: TGTGCCAGCAGCAAAGAAGGCGCGGGAGGGTCATTTGAGCAGTTCTTC.

V usage is TRBV5-1 and J usage is TRBJ2-2, with D possibly being TRBD2 (5 bases). This CDR3 spans 15 amino acids. V lost 0 bases, J lost 3 bases, and 9 bases lay in between. Germline lookup yields CDR1 SGHRS and CDR2 YFSETQ. CDR3 loop: CASSLVLAYTGELFF. The DNA of the CDR3 is TGCGCCAGCAGCTTGGTTCTAGCATACACCGGGGAGCTGTTTTTT.

The chain combines TRBV12-5 with TRBJ1-1, with TRBD1 matching 9 bases. CDR3 size: 17 residues. The junction had 17 bases not matched to a gene; V was cut back by 7 bases and J by 5 bases. Germline loops: CDR1 LGHNT, CDR2 FRNRAP. CDR3 amino acids: CASAFLTRDRVRTEAFF. For the CDR3, the DNA is TGTGCTAGTGCCTTTTTGACCCGGGACAGGGTTAGGACTGAAGCTTTCTTT.

The chain uses TRBV7-2 and TRBJ1-2; the D gene is possibly TRBD1 (6 bases). CDR1 is SGHTA, CDR2 FQGNSA, per germline. CDR3 size: 14 residues. Trimming removed 5 bases at V and 5 bases at J, with 15 bases between. DNA for the CDR3: TGTGCCAGCAGCCCTCGAGAAGGGGGGTATGGCTACACCTTC. Its protein product is CASSPREGGYGYTF. Full variable domain (remainder filled in from reference TRBV7-2 and TRBJ1-2): GAGVSQSPSNKVTEKGKDVELRCDPISGHTALYWYRQSLGQGLEFLIYFQGNSAPDKSGLPSDRFSAERTGGSVSTLTIQRTQQEDSAVYLCASSPREGGYGYTFGSGTRLTVV.

This clonotype occurred many times. The chain has TRBV18 and TRBJ2-2, with TRBD2 identical over 9 bases. The CDR3 extends over 16 amino acids. The ends lost 3 bases at V and 6 bases at J; junction bases unmatched: 8. Per germline, CDR1 KGHSH and CDR2 LQKENI. CDR3 coding DNA: TGTGCCAGCTCACCGATAGCGGGAGCCTCCCCCGGGGAGCTGTTTTTT. Its translation is CASSPIAGASPGELFF.

This clonotype was seen ten or more times. This chain uses TRBV29-1 with TRBJ2-4; 7 bases line up with TRBD1. V lost 7 bases and J lost 7; bases outside the gene matches: 10. Germline values: CDR1 SQVTM, CDR2 ANQGSEA. CDR3 size: 13 residues. The CDR3 coding sequence is TGCAGCGGTCAAGTACCACAGGGGAACATTCAGTACTTC. It is translated as CSGQVPQGNIQYF. Full variable domain (rest looked up from reference TRBV29-1 and TRBJ2-4): SAVISQKPSRDICQRGTSLTIQCQVDSQVTMMFWYRQQPGQSLTLIATANQGSEATYESGFVIDKFPISRPNLTFSTLTVSNMSPEDSSIYLCSGQVPQGNIQYFGAGTRLSVL.

This clonotype was observed at least ten times. The rearrangement links TRBV9 to TRBJ2-1; 10 bases are a match to TRBD2. The CDR3 is made up of 17 amino acids. Losses at the gene ends were 4 bases for V and 7 bases for J; bases not matched to a gene: 14. Germline CDR1 SGDLS, CDR2 YYNGEE. CDR3 residues: CASSIHTSGIRENEQFF. CDR3 in DNA: TGTGCCAGCAGCATCCACACTAGCGGGATCAGGGAGAATGAGCAGTTCTTC.

This clonotype was found many times. V gene TRBV7-8 combines with J gene TRBJ2-1; the match to TRBD2 covers 9 bases. This CDR3 is built from 16 residues. V was clipped by 5 bases and J by 0 bases; unmatched bases: 5. Per germline, CDR1 SGHVS and CDR2 FQNEAQ. In DNA, the CDR3 is TGTGCCAGCAGCGGGACTAGCTCCAGCTCCTACAATGAGCAGTTCTTC. It is translated as CASSGTSSSSYNEQFF.

This clonotype has a count of ten or more. The chain recombines TRBV3-1 with TRBJ2-1, with 12 positions matching TRBD2. Trimming at V came to 1 base and at J to 10 bases, leaving 8 bases not matched to a gene. Germline CDR1 reads LGHDT; CDR2 reads YNNKEL (reference sequence). CDR3 length: 16 amino acids. The DNA for the CDR3 is TGTGCCAGCAGCCAAGTTTCCCTAGCGGGAGGGTCCGAGCAGTTCTTC. Protein: CASSQVSLAGGSEQFF.

Many counts were recorded for this clonotype. This rearrangement joins TRBV11-2 to TRBJ2-1, with TRBD2 matching over 8 bases. The J segment lost 3 bases and the V segment lost 5 bases, leaving 12 bases of the junction unmatched. The germline CDR1 and CDR2 sequences are SGHAT and FQNNGV. The CDR3 consists of 17 residues. The CDR3 reads CASSPARLAGYYNEQFF. As DNA, the CDR3 is TGTGCCAGCAGCCCCGCGAGGCTAGCGGGCTACTACAATGAGCAGTTCTTC.

This clonotype was seen more than once but under ten times. CDR3 sequence reads: CASSQEGRINYGYTF. The CDR3 DNA follows: TGCGCCAGCAGCCAAGAGGGGAGGATTAACTATGGCTACACCTTC. V and J are TRBV4-1 and TRBJ1-2, with D uncertain. Germline CDR1 MGHRA, CDR2 YSYEKL. This CDR3 contains 15 residues. Trimming cost V 0 bases and J 1 base, with 9 bases left between them.

This rearrangement joins TRBV5-1 to TRBJ2-3, with a tentative D call TRBD2 (6 bases). This CDR3 region has 15 residues. Looked up from germline, CDR1 is SGHRS and CDR2 is YFSETQ. Trimming removed 0 bases from V and 4 bases from J, with 12 bases in between. The DNA of the CDR3 is TGCGCCAGCAGCTTGGATCGGGGGAGAGCAGATACGCAGTATTTT. Translating it yields CASSLDRGRADTQYF.

The rearrangement uses TRBV7-9 and TRBJ2-3; 10 bases match TRBD2. V dropped 2 bases and J dropped 2; count of bases not matched to a gene: 4. In germline, CDR1 is SEHNR, CDR2 FQNEAQ (reference sequence). This CDR3 region has 16 residues. The CDR3 sequence: CASSLTSGEYTDTQYF. The CDR3 nucleotides are TGTGCCAGCAGCTTAACTAGCGGGGAGTACACAGATACGCAGTATTTT.

This clonotype has ten or more counts. J is TRBJ2-7 and V is TRBV29-1, with 9 bases identical to TRBD2. The germline CDR1 and CDR2 sequences are SQVTM and ANQGSEA. Trimming removed 7 bases from V and 4 bases from J; junction bases left unmatched: 8. The CDR3 is 13 residues long. For the CDR3, the DNA is TGCAGCGCTCTAGCGGGAAAGGGGTACGAGCAGTACTTC. Protein product: CSALAGKGYEQYF.

The CDR3 coding sequence is TGCAGCGTTGGCGGGACAGGCTACAATGAGCAGTTCTTC. Its translation is CSVGGTGYNEQFF. The chain links TRBV29-1 to TRBJ2-1, with 8 bases fitting TRBD1. V was clipped by 4 bases and J by 3 bases; unmatched bases: 2. Germline CDR1 and CDR2: SQVTM and ANQGSEA. CDR3 length: 13 residues.

This clonotype was observed a few times. V usage is TRBV11-2 and J usage is TRBJ2-5; TRBD2 might be the D (5 bases). The germline V and J ends were trimmed by 3 bases and 5 bases, with 10 bases remaining between them. Germline V gene lookup returns CDR1 SGHAT and CDR2 FQNNGV. CDR3 length: 13 residues. The CDR3 reads CASSFAPGETQYF. The CDR3 coding sequence is TGTGCCAGCAGCTTCGCCCCGGGGGAGACCCAGTACTTC.

The chain links TRBV18 to TRBJ2-2; tentative D call: TRBD1 (6 bases). With 4 bases removed from V and 7 bases from J, the gap between germline ends came to 10 bases. Germline loops: CDR1 KGHSH, CDR2 LQKENI. This CDR3 contains 13 residues. The CDR3 loop reads CASSRGQIGELFF. The CDR3 bases are TGTGCCAGCTCACGCGGACAGATCGGGGAGCTGTTTTTT. Variable domain in full (rest from reference TRBV18 and TRBJ2-2): NAGVMQNPRHLVRRRGQEARLRCSPMKGHSHVYWYRQLPEEGLKFMVYLQKENIIDESGMPKERFSAEFPKEGPSILRIQQVVRGDSAAYFCASSRGQIGELFFGEGSRLTVL.

This clonotype was counted at least ten times. The chain couples TRBV12-3 or TRBV12-4 to TRBJ2-3; TRBD2 matches at 7 bases. The CDR3 has 14 residues. After removal of 7 bases from V and 3 bases from J, the junction contained 7 bases not matched to a gene. CDR3 in DNA: TGTGCCAGCAACCCGGGACTACCGACAGATACGCAGTATTTT. It specifies CASNPGLPTDTQYF.

This clonotype was seen repeatedly, ten times or more. V is TRBV7-9 and J is TRBJ2-4, with TRBD2 matching over 8 bases. The V gene end was trimmed by 3 bases and the J gene end by 4 bases; junction bases not matched to a gene: 5. The germline gives CDR1 SEHNR, CDR2 FQNEAQ (reference sequence). This CDR3 has 15 residues. CDR3 protein: CASSLTGGPKNIQYF. As DNA, the CDR3 is TGTGCCAGCAGCTTGACGGGAGGGCCTAAAAACATTCAGTACTTC.

The sample holds many counts of this clonotype. The chain recombines TRBV27 with TRBJ2-1; maybe TRBD1 (6 bases). Trimming left V 6 bases short and J 8 bases short, with 17 bases between. The CDR3 extends over 14 amino acids. The germline gives CDR1 MNHEY, CDR2 SMNVEV (reference sequence). CDR3 residues: CASRSLGGLYEQFF. The CDR3 DNA reads as TGTGCCAGCAGATCCTTAGGGGGTCTGTATGAGCAGTTCTTC.

The table lists this clonotype with a few counts. This sequence joins TRBV11-2 and TRBJ2-1; TRBD2 matches at 10 bases. The CDR3 runs to 15 residues. After removal of 5 bases from V and 6 bases from J, the junction contained 7 bases not matched to a gene. The germline V gene encodes CDR1 SGHAT and CDR2 FQNNGV. CDR3 coding DNA: TGTGCCAGCAGCCCTCTTGTAGCGGGGGGCAATGAGCAGTTCTTC. As protein: CASSPLVAGGNEQFF.

This clonotype was detected only a few times. This chain connects TRBV6-1 to TRBJ1-1, with TRBD1 matching 11 bases. Germline V gene data show CDR1 as MNHNS and CDR2 as SASEGT. The CDR3 loop spans 18 amino acids. V lost 1 base to trimming and J lost 5 bases; unmatched junction nucleotides: 12. DNA of the CDR3: TGTGCCAGCAGTGAAGTCTACCGGGACAGGGGGGGAGGGACTGAAGCTTTCTTT. It encodes CASSEVYRDRGGGTEAFF.

This clonotype was counted only a few times. The gene calls are TRBV9 and TRBJ1-5; no clear D. V dropped 0 bases and J dropped 6 bases, with 10 bases sitting between them. The CDR3 has 14 residues. Germline V gene lookup returns CDR1 SGDLS and CDR2 YYNGEE. DNA of the CDR3: TGTGCCAGCAGCGTAGGAGGCAGCGGTCAGCCCCAGCATTTT. Translating gives CASSVGGSGQPQHF.

This clonotype showed up just a few times. V is TRBV9 and J is TRBJ1-2, with a tentative D call TRBD1 (6 bases). The CDR3 covers 14 residues. V was shortened by 0 bases and J by 7 bases, with 13 bases between the two germline ends. Germline V gene sequence: CDR1 SGDLS, CDR2 YYNGEE. The CDR3 bases are TGTGCCAGCAGCGTAGGTAGTAAACAGGGTGGCTACACCTTC. Residues: CASSVGSKQGGYTF.

The chain couples TRBV20-1 to TRBJ2-7; possible D gene TRBD2, 6 bases. The CDR3 extends over 14 amino acids. V gave up 5 bases and J gave up 4 bases, with 18 bases separating them. Germline assignment: CDR1 DFQATT and CDR2 SNEGSKA (reference sequence). CDR3 in amino acids: CSARDFILGYEQYF. CDR3 in DNA: TGCAGTGCTCGGGACTTCATACTGGGTTACGAGCAGTACTTC.

This clonotype was detected ten times or more. J is TRBJ2-3 and V is TRBV9; D assignment may be TRBD1 or TRBD2 (6 bases each). This CDR3 spans 15 amino acids. The V and J ends lost 0 bases and 6 bases respectively, with 14 bases between them. Germline assignment: CDR1 SGDLS and CDR2 YYNGEE. The CDR3 DNA reads TGTGCCAGCAGCGTAGGGGGGGCTGGAGCGGATACGCAGTATTTT. It specifies CASSVGGAGADTQYF.